What follows describes a single TCR beta chain. Its target is unknown. Time point noted: newly diagnosed GD, antithyroid drugs for less than 3 months. PBMC-extracted RNA yielded the TCR library. This specimen comes from a study of regulatory T cells in long-lasting Graves disease. Overall study findings and caveats: A limited number of samples was an acknowledged limitation. More public clonotypes were shared by persistent patients (2,741) than by new patients (fewer than 1,000).

Construction of TCR beta libraries relied on iRepertoire HTBI primers and on Arm-PCR targeting CDR3 regions. Authors' analysis steps: The samples included around 60 TRBV and under 15 TRBJ segments. From the multiplex PCR reads, TCRdb called clonotypes with MiXCR, one entry per CDR3 protein. TCRdb's processing, not the authors' own work, is the source of the V and J calls. The sample shows 540,000 or so distinct CDR3 sequences, approximately 15% of them seen only once. The CDR3 sequence is 15 residues long. Germline CDR1 MNHEY, CDR2 SMNVEV (reference sequence). Trimming removed 0 bases from V and 2 bases from J; junction bases left unmatched: 3. These sequences were also reported in another study, on T cells in Graves' hyperthyroidism and ophthalmopathy. From that paper: Each diagnosis drew on symptoms, thyroxine, TRAb, thyroid ultrasound and orbital computed tomography findings.

This sample comprised peripheral blood mononuclear cells (PBMCs), obtained at new diagnosis, from a patient treated with antithyroid drugs. The chain recombines TRBV27 with TRBJ1-2, with 7 bases aligning to TRBD1. The clonotype originates from a man aged 25-45 years with Graves disease. CDR3 in amino acids: CASSLSPTGNYGYTF. CDR3 in DNA: TGTGCCAGCAGTTTATCCCCGACAGGGAACTATGGCTACACCTTC.